This TCR beta chain is drawn from a study of response to subunit inactivated influenza vaccine. Study results and limitations: It was the authors' suggestion that each seasonal influenza vaccination recruits few new T cells.

After removal of 3 bases from V and 4 bases from J, the junction contained 5 bases not matched to a gene. Germline loops: CDR1 SGHAT, CDR2 FQNNGV. CDR3 length equals 15 residues. This clonotype was recorded at least ten times. Its matching antigen is unknown. TCRdb itself ran the RT-PCR reads through MiXCR, one entry per CDR3 protein. There are more than 200,000 distinct CDR3 sequences in the sample; 12% occur only once, and 7.8% lies in the top ten. The origin of this receptor is a man between 45 and 60 years old who received an inactivated influenza vaccine. Source: non-naive T cells sorted from PBMCs, taken around two weeks before vaccination. The gene calls are TRBV11-2 and TRBJ2-1, with 8 positions matching TRBD1. The chain's CDR3 is CASSFGQGIYNEQFF. CDR3 sequence (DNA): TGTGCCAGCAGCTTTGGACAGGGAATTTACAATGAGCAGTTCTTC.